The 29 T cell receptor beta chains listed next were all sequenced from one sample in a study of human thymus T cells. TCRdb's table, derived via immunoSEQ multiplex PCR, lists solely in-frame clones and lacks some. The table includes more than 50,000 clones, 94% detected once. The sequenced sample consisted of blood. The receptors stem from a boy less than two years old with a congenital heart defect but otherwise immunologically healthy.

The DNA of the CDR3 is TGTGCCAGCTCACCGGGACAGGGGGCGCGTGGCTACACCTTC. Its translation: CASSPGQGARGYTF. The chain couples TRBV18 to TRBJ1-2, with 12 positions matching TRBD1. This CDR3 region has 14 residues. V lost 3 bases, J lost 7 bases, and 3 bases stayed unmatched. The germline V gene encodes CDR1 KGHSH and CDR2 LQKENI.

This chain uses TRBV7-2 with TRBJ2-1; 7 nucleotides line up with TRBD2. This CDR3 is 15 amino acids long. Trimming removed 2 bases from V and 1 base from J; junction bases left unmatched: 2. Germline V gives CDR1 SGHTA, CDR2 FQGNSA. The CDR3 loop reads CASSLTGGSYNEQFF. The CDR3 region has the DNA TGTGCCAGCAGCTTAACGGGGGGTTCCTACAATGAGCAGTTCTTC.

The chain links TRBV5-1 to TRBJ2-5, with D perhaps assigned TRBD1 or TRBD2 (5 bases each). Trimming cost V 1 base and J 4 bases, with 14 bases left between them. Germline lookup yields CDR1 SGHRS and CDR2 YFSETQ. The CDR3 has 15 residues. CDR3 loop: CASSLTRDPGETQYF. The CDR3 DNA follows: TGCGCCAGCAGCTTGACTCGGGACCCCGGAGAGACCCAGTACTTC.

This chain links TRBV25-1 with TRBJ2-1; 12 bases line up with TRBD1. Germline lookup yields CDR1 MGHDK and CDR2 SYGVNS. J lost 1 base, V lost 5 bases, and 9 bases had no gene match. There are 18 residues in the CDR3. The CDR3 protein is CASSPGQGARGSYNEQFF. Here the CDR3 DNA reads TGTGCCAGCAGTCCGGGACAGGGGGCGCGAGGGTCCTACAATGAGCAGTTCTTC.

The CDR3 loop reads CASGFRDEQFF. Here the CDR3 DNA reads TGTGCTAGTGGTTTTAGGGATGAGCAGTTCTTC. This chain links TRBV12-5 with TRBJ2-1; D gene ambiguous. CDR3 length: 11 residues. The germline V gene has CDR1 LGHNT and CDR2 FRNRAP. The germline V and J ends were trimmed by 3 bases and 8 bases, with 5 bases remaining between them.

The V gene is TRBV28, the J gene TRBJ2-7; D is unresolved. The CDR3 is 11 amino acids. V lost 6 bases and J 0 bases, leaving 3 bases between the germline ends. The germline CDR1 and CDR2 sequences are MDHEN and SYDVKM. In nucleotides, the CDR3 is TGTGCCAGCAGCACCTCCTACGAGCAGTACTTC. Its translation is CASSTSYEQYF.

J is TRBJ2-7 and V is TRBV5-8; 7 bases align to TRBD2. Germline CDR1 is SGHTS and CDR2 is YDEGEE. The CDR3 totals 15 residues. V was clipped by 2 bases and J by 2 bases; unmatched bases: 7. CDR3 bases: TGTGCCAGCAGCTTTGGGCGGGAGTCAACCTACGAGCAGTACTTC. Amino acids: CASSFGRESTYEQYF.

In this sample, this clone turned up once. The V call is TRBV10-3, the J call TRBJ2-7; 10 bases fit TRBD1. Germline-derived CDR1 and CDR2 are ENHRY and SYGVKD. The junction had 6 bases not matched to a gene; V was cut back by 7 bases and J by 3 bases. CDR3 size: 14 residues. The CDR3 loop is CAIKTDRGIYEQYF. The CDR3 DNA sequence: TGTGCCATCAAAACGGACAGGGGGATCTACGAGCAGTACTTC.

The chain recombines TRBV6-5 with TRBJ1-2, with a possible D match to TRBD1 (6 bases). Germline values: CDR1 MNHEY, CDR2 SVGAGI. V gave up 6 bases and J gave up 0 bases, with 8 bases separating them. The CDR3 is 13 residues long. CDR3 in DNA: TGTGCCAGCAGCCGGGACACTAACTATGGCTACACCTTC. This codes for CASSRDTNYGYTF.

In this sample, this clone turned up once. The rearrangement links TRBV5-4 to TRBJ2-1, with D hard to call. There are 13 residues in the CDR3. Germline loops: CDR1 SGHNT, CDR2 YYREEE (reference sequence). Trimming removed 4 bases from V and 8 bases from J, with 13 bases in between. CDR3 region: CASSPPEKDEQFF. CDR3 nucleotides: TGTGCCAGCAGCCCGCCCGAGAAAGATGAGCAGTTCTTC.

Details on this clone: The same CDR3 also results from other DNA sequences found in this sample. This sequence joins TRBV6-1 and TRBJ2-7, with unresolved D. The CDR3 length is 12 residues. Trimming cost V 3 bases and J 2 bases, with 5 bases left between them. The germline V gene encodes CDR1 MNHNS and CDR2 SASEGT. CDR3 loop: CASSETPYEQYF. In DNA, the CDR3 is TGTGCCAGCAGTGAGACCCCCTACGAGCAGTACTTC.

The rearrangement uses TRBV18 and TRBJ2-7; the D gene is possibly TRBD2 (5 bases). V lost 3 bases and J lost 8, with 17 bases in between. Germline CDR1 reads KGHSH; CDR2 reads LQKENI. CDR3 length: 14 amino acids. The CDR3 nucleotides read TGTGCCAGCTCACCGGTTGTGGCGGGCGTTAAGCAGTACTTC. It encodes CASSPVVAGVKQYF.

V is TRBV30 and J is TRBJ1-4; 11 bases are shared with TRBD1. Germline V gene data show CDR1 as GTSNPN and CDR2 as SVGIG (reference sequence). Trimming cost V 7 bases and J 7 bases; bases outside gene matches: 5. CDR3 length: 13 residues. CDR3 sequence: CASDRGRGEKLFF. As DNA, the CDR3 is TGTGCCTCGGACAGGGGGCGAGGTGAAAAACTGTTTTTT.

The chain recombines TRBV5-1 with TRBJ2-3; D ambiguous. Deletions cut 0 bases from V and 1 base from J, with 6 bases between. CDR1 SGHRS and CDR2 YFSETQ come from the germline V gene. CDR3 size: 14 residues. The CDR3 DNA reads TGCGCCAGCAGCTTGGCCGTAGGCACAGATACGCAGTATTTT. Protein: CASSLAVGTDTQYF.

The V call is TRBV4-1, the J call TRBJ2-3; D remains unclear. Germline assignment: CDR1 MGHRA and CDR2 YSYEKL. The CDR3 has 15 amino acids. Deletions cut 1 base from V and 0 bases from J, with 8 bases between. This CDR3 reads CASSQGGGSTDTQYF. The CDR3 nucleotides are TGCGCCAGCAGCCAAGGCGGCGGCAGCACAGATACGCAGTATTTT.

The chain couples TRBV30 to TRBJ2-3; 9 bases map to TRBD2. Looked up from germline, CDR1 is GTSNPN and CDR2 is SVGIG (reference sequence). This CDR3 has 16 amino acids. Trimming cost V 5 bases and J 0 bases; bases outside gene matches: 9. The CDR3 sequence is CAWPPPSGASTDTQYF. CDR3 sequence (DNA): TGTGCCTGGCCCCCCCCTAGCGGGGCTAGCACAGATACGCAGTATTTT.

The chain carries TRBV6-7 and TRBJ2-3; TRBD2 matches at 7 bases. TRBV6-7 has ORF status, its function being uncertain. The CDR3 is 13 amino acids. J gave up 4 bases and V 5 bases, and 3 bases lay outside the gene matches. The DNA for the CDR3 is TGTGCCAGCAGTGAGGGACTACCAGATACGCAGTATTTT. It translates to CASSEGLPDTQYF.

The V and J genes are TRBV5-8 and TRBJ2-3; D uncertain. The length of the CDR3 is 15 residues. Per germline, CDR1 SGHTS and CDR2 YDEGEE. V was clipped by 2 bases and J by 0 bases, with 10 bases between them. The DNA for the CDR3 is TGTGCCAGCAGCTTTTCTGGCGCTAGCACAGATACGCAGTATTTT. It yields the protein CASSFSGASTDTQYF.

This rearrangement joins TRBV19 to TRBJ2-1; 10 positions match TRBD2. J lost 3 bases, V lost 2 bases, and 7 bases had no gene match. In germline, CDR1 is LNHDA, CDR2 SQIVND (reference sequence). This CDR3 spans 17 amino acids. The CDR3 DNA reads TGTGCCAGTAGTATATATTCCGGGACTAGCGTCTACAATGAGCAGTTCTTC. Translated, it gives CASSIYSGTSVYNEQFF.

The chain recombines TRBV30 with TRBJ1-5, with unresolved D. The CDR3 sequence is 13 residues long. The germline CDR1 and CDR2 sequences are GTSNPN and SVGIG (reference sequence). Trimming left V 0 bases short and J 6 bases short, with 9 bases between. As DNA, the CDR3 is TGTGCCTGGAGTGTCGAGGGTTCTCAGCCCCAGCATTTT. Its translation: CAWSVEGSQPQHF. Full variable domain (remainder filled in from reference TRBV30 and TRBJ1-5): SQTIHQWPATLVQPVGSPLSLECTVEGTSNPNLYWYRQAAGRGLQLLFYSVGIGQISSEVPQNLSASRPQDRQFILSSKKLLLSDSGFYLCAWSVEGSQPQHFGDGTRLSIL.

The chain couples TRBV28 to TRBJ2-4; 9 nucleotides match TRBD2. The CDR3 extends over 15 amino acids. The V gene's germline CDR1 is MDHEN and CDR2 SYDVKM. J lost 7 bases, V lost 4 bases, and 8 bases had no gene match. The CDR3 region is CASSSPGLAGNIQYF. CDR3 coding DNA: TGTGCCAGCAGTTCCCCGGGACTAGCAGGGAACATTCAGTACTTC.

The rearrangement joins TRBV11-2 to TRBJ2-5; 7 bases are a match to TRBD1. Germline assignment: CDR1 SGHAT and CDR2 FQNNGV. The CDR3 length is 19 residues. The trim removed 1 base at V and 5 bases at J, leaving 19 bases unmatched. The CDR3 loop reads CASSLVGQALSRPGETQYF. The CDR3 DNA sequence: TGTGCCAGCAGCTTAGTAGGACAGGCCCTTTCCCGGCCAGGGGAGACCCAGTACTTC.

The rearrangement uses TRBV5-1 and TRBJ2-3; 9 positions agree with TRBD1. CDR1 SGHRS and CDR2 YFSETQ come from the germline V gene. V lost 4 bases to trimming and J lost 3 bases; unmatched junction nucleotides: 9. CDR3 length equals 16 residues. The CDR3, as DNA: TGCGCCAGCAGCCGGGGGGACAGGGCAGATACAGATACGCAGTATTTT. Its translation: CASSRGDRADTDTQYF.

The gene calls are TRBV5-1 and TRBJ2-1, with 7 bases identical to TRBD1. CDR1 SGHRS and CDR2 YFSETQ come from the germline V gene. The ends lost 0 bases at V and 12 bases at J; junction bases unmatched: 9. The CDR3 has 14 amino acids. The CDR3 DNA reads as TGCGCCAGCAGCTTGGGCATAGGGGGCGAACGGCAGTTCTTC. Translated, it gives CASSLGIGGERQFF. The variable domain in full, with the rest retrieved from reference TRBV5-1 and TRBJ2-1, is KAGVTQTPRYLIKTRGQQVTLSCSPISGHRSVSWYQQTPGQGLQFLFEYFSETQRNKGNFPGRFSGRQFSNSRSEMNVSTLELGDSALYLCASSLGIGGERQFFGPGTRLTVL.

The V and J genes are TRBV5-1 and TRBJ2-7, with D hard to call. Between the trimmed V and J ends, which lost 1 base and 0 bases, there was a span of 8 bases. This CDR3 has 14 amino acids. From germline, CDR1 is SGHRS and CDR2 YFSETQ. The CDR3 nucleotides are TGCGCCAGCAGCTTGAAGGTGGGCTCCTACGAGCAGTACTTC. Residues: CASSLKVGSYEQYF.

This sequence joins TRBV21-1 and TRBJ2-7; TRBD1, as called in the table, went unchecked against the DNA. TRBV21-1 is flagged as a pseudogene. The CDR3 contains 14 residues. The CDR3 nucleotides are TGTGCCAGCCGTAGGGGTCCCAGCTCCTACGAGCAGTACTTC. Translating it yields CASRRGPSSYEQYF.

This sequence joins TRBV19 and TRBJ1-5, with 8 bases fitting TRBD1. Germline V CDR1 and CDR2: LNHDA, SQIVND (reference sequence). Unmatched junction bases numbered 7, after V lost 9 bases and J lost 6 bases. The CDR3 sequence is 13 residues long. CDR3 in amino acids: CASQGAQGQPQHF. In DNA form, the CDR3 reads TGTGCCAGCCAGGGGGCGCAGGGTCAGCCCCAGCATTTT.

V gene TRBV6-5 combines with J gene TRBJ2-5, with D hard to call. V was pared by 1 base and J by 5 bases, with 11 bases between. Looked up from germline, CDR1 is MNHEY and CDR2 is SVGAGI. There are 14 residues in the CDR3. The CDR3 here is CASSYLAGGETQYF. DNA for the CDR3: TGTGCCAGCAGTTACTTGGCAGGCGGTGAGACCCAGTACTTC.

The gene calls are TRBV27 and TRBJ2-3; D not certain. CDR1 is MNHEY and CDR2 is SMNVEV in the germline V gene (reference sequence). Trimming removed 7 bases from V and 4 bases from J, with 6 bases in between. The CDR3 loop spans 11 amino acids. Here the CDR3 DNA reads TGTGCCAGCAATGGGCCAGATACGCAGTATTTT. Protein: CASNGPDTQYF.